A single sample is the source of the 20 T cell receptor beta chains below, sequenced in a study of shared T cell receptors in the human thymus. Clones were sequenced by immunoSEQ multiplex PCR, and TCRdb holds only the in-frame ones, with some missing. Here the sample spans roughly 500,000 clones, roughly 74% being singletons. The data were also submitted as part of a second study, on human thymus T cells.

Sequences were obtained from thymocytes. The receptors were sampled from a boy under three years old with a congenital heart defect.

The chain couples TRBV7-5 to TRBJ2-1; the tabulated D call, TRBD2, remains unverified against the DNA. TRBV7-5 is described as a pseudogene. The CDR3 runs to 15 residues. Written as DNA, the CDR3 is TGTGTCAGAAGCTTAGGGGAGGGCCCCTACAATGAGCAGTTCTTC. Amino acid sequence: CVRSLGEGPYNEQFF.

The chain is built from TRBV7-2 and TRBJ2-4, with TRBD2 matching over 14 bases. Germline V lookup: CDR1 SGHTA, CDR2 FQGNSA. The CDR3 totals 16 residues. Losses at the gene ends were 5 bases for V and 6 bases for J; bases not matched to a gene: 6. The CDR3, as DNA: TGTGCCAGCAGCCCACGACTAGCGGGAGGGGGAAACATTCAGTACTTC. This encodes CASSPRLAGGGNIQYF.

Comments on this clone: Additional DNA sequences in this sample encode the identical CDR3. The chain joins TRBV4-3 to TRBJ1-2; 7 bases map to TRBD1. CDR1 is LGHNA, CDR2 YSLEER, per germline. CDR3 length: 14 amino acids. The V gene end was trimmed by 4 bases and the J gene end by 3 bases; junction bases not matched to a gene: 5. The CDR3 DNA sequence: TGCGCCAGCAGCCCCAGACAGGGCTACTATGGCTACACCTTC. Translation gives CASSPRQGYYGYTF.

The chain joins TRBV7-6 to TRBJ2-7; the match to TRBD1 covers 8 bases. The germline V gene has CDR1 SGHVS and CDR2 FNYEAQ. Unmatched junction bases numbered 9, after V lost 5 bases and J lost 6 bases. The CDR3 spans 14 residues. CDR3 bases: TGTGCCAGCAGCACCGGGACAGGTTTGTCCGAGCAGTACTTC. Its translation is CASSTGTGLSEQYF.

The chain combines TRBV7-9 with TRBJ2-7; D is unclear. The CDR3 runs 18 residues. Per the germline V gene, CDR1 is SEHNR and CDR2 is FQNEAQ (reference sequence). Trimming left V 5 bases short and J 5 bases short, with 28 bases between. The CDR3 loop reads CASSPDYVGGRVIHEQYF. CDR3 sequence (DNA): TGTGCCAGCAGCCCAGATTATGTAGGTGGGCGCGTCATCCACGAGCAGTACTTC.

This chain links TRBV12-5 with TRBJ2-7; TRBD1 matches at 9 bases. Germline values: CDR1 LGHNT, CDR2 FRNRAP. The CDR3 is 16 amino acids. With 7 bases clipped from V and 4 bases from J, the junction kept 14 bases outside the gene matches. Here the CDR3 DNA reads TGTGCTAGTGCCCCCCGCCCGGGACAGGGATTTTACGAGCAGTACTTC. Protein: CASAPRPGQGFYEQYF.

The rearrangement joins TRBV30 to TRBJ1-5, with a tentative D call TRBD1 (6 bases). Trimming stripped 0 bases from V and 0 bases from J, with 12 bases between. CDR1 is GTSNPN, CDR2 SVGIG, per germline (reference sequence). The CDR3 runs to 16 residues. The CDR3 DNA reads TGTGCCTGGAGTGTAAAGGGGGAGGGTAGCAATCAGCCCCAGCATTTT. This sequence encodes CAWSVKGEGSNQPQHF.

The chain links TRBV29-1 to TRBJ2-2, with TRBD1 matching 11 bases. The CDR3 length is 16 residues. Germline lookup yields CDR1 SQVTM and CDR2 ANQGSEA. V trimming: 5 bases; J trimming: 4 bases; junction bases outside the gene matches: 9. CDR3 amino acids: CSVPNSGTGGTGELFF. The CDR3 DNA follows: TGCAGCGTTCCGAATTCAGGGACAGGGGGCACCGGGGAGCTGTTTTTT.

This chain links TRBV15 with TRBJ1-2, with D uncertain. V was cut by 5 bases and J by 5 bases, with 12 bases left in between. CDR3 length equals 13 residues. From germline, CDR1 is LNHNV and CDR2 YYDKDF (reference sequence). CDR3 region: CATSGLNGYGYTF. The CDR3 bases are TGTGCCACCAGCGGACTCAATGGGTATGGCTACACCTTC. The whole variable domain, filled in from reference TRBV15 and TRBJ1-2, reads DAMVIQNPRYQVTQFGKPVTLSCSQTLNHNVMYWYQQKSSQAPKLLFHYYDKDFNNEADTPDNFQSRRPNTSFCFLDIRSPGLGDTAMYLCATSGLNGYGYTFGSGTRLTVV.

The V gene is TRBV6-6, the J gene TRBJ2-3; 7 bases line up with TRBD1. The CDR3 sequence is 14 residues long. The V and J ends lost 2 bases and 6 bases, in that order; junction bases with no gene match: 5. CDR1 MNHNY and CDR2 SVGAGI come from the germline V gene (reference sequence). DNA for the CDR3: TGTGCCAGCAGTTACCCGACAGGGTGGGATACGCAGTATTTT. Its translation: CASSYPTGWDTQYF.

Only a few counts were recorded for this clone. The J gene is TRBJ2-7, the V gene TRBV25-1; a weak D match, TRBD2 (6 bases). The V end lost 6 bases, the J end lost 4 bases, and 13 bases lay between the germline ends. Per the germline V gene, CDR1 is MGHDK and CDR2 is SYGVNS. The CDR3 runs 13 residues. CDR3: CASRGGRGYEQYF. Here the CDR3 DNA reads TGTGCCAGCAGGGGGGGAAGGGGTTACGAGCAGTACTTC.

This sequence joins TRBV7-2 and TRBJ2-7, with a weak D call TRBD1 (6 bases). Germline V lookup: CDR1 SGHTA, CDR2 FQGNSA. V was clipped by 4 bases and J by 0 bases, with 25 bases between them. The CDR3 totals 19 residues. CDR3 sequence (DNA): TGTGCCAGCAGCTCCAGTGCCCGGGTGGAAAGGACAGACTCCTACGAGCAGTACTTC. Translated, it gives CASSSSARVERTDSYEQYF.

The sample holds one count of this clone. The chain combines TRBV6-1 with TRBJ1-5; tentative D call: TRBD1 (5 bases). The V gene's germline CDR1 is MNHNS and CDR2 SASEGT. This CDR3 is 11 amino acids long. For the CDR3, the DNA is TGTGCTGGAGGGGTACATCAGCCCCAGCATTTT. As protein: CAGGVHQPQHF.

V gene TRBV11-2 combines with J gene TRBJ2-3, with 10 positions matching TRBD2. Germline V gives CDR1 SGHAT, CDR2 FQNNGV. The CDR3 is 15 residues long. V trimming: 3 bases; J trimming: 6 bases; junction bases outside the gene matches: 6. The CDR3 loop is CASSFKREGGDTQYF. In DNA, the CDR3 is TGTGCCAGCAGCTTCAAGCGGGAGGGGGGGGATACGCAGTATTTT.

The CDR3 sequence is CASSLGPTKSSYNEQFF. The CDR3 DNA follows: TGTGCCAGCAGCTTAGGACCGACAAAGAGCTCCTACAATGAGCAGTTCTTC. The V and J genes are TRBV7-9 and TRBJ2-1; D unclear. The CDR3 loop spans 17 amino acids. The V gene's germline CDR1 is SEHNR and CDR2 FQNEAQ (reference sequence). Deletions cut 1 base from V and 0 bases from J, with 13 bases between.

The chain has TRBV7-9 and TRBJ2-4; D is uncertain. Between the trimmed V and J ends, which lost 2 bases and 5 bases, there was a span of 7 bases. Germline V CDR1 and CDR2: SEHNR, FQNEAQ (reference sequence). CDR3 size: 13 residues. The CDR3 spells CASSLWPENIQYF. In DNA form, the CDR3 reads TGTGCCAGCAGCTTATGGCCAGAAAACATTCAGTACTTC.

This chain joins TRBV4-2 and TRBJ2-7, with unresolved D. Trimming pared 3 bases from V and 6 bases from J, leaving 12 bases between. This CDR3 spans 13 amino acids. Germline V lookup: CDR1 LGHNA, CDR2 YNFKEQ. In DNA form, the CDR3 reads TGTGCCAGCAGCCAGGCGCTTGAGCGCGAGCAGTACTTC. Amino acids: CASSQALEREQYF.

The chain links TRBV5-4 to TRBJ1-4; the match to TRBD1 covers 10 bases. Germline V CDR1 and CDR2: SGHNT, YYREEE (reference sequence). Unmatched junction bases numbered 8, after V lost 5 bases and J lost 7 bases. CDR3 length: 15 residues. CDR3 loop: CASSLSRDRGEKLFF. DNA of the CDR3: TGTGCCAGCAGTTTATCCCGGGACAGGGGTGAAAAACTGTTTTTT.

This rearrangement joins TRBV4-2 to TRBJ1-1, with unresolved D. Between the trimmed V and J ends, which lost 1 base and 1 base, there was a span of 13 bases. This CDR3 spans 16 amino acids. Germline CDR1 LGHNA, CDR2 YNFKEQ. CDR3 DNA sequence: TGTGCCAGCAGCCAAGCCCGCCCAACTCCGAACACTGAAGCTTTCTTT. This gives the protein CASSQARPTPNTEAFF.

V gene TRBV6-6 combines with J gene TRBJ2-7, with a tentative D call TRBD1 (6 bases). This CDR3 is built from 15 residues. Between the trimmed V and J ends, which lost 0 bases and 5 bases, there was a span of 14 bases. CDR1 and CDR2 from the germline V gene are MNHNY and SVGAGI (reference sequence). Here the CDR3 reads CASSYSIGQPNEQYF. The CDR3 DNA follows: TGTGCCAGCAGTTACTCGATCGGACAGCCGAACGAGCAGTACTTC.